The 32 T cell receptor beta chains below come from one sample, sequenced in a study of T cell repertoires in cytomegalovirus infection. MiXCR, applied by TCRdb to the reads, yields one record per CDR3 protein. This table holds roughly 500,000 distinct CDR3 sequences, under 45% found once. No antigens are known for them. Sequencing used cultured PBMCs, obtained from culture after CMV antigen stimulation. These receptors were taken from a human donor in good health (CMV status not recorded). Some clones in this sample may be carry-over from other donors' samples.

The chain links TRBV4-1 to TRBJ2-7; D remains ambiguous. The CDR3 spans 14 residues. CDR1 and CDR2 from the germline V gene are MGHRA and YSYEKL. The V end lost 4 bases, the J end lost 3 bases, and 13 bases lay between the germline ends. The CDR3 DNA sequence: TGCGCCAGCAGCCCCCAGTCCGGAGACTACGAGCAGTACTTC. This encodes CASSPQSGDYEQYF.

This clonotype occurred many times. The chain couples TRBV7-2 to TRBJ2-1, with 7 bases that match TRBD2. The V gene's germline CDR1 is SGHTA and CDR2 FQGNSA. This CDR3 is 17 amino acids long. The junction had 10 bases not matched to a gene; V was cut back by 1 base and J by 4 bases. The CDR3 region is CASSLGLAVQRYNEQFF. CDR3 nucleotides: TGTGCCAGCAGCTTAGGTCTAGCGGTCCAGAGATACAATGAGCAGTTCTTC.

This chain links TRBV11-3 with TRBJ2-1, with 9 nucleotides matching TRBD1. After removal of 1 base from V and 5 bases from J, the junction contained 6 bases not matched to a gene. This CDR3 is built from 16 residues. Germline lookup yields CDR1 SGHNT and CDR2 YENEEA. Here the CDR3 DNA reads TGTGCCAGCAGCTTAGGGGGGACAGGGTCCCACAATGAGCAGTTCTTC. Amino acids: CASSLGGTGSHNEQFF.

Notes on this clonotype: Given a much more abundant clone one base away, this may be a read error. This chain connects TRBV7-2 to TRBJ1-4, with D possibly TRBD1 on 6 matching bases. This CDR3 is built from 15 residues. Germline values: CDR1 SGHTA, CDR2 FQGNSA. The CDR3 coding sequence is TGTGTCAGCAGCGCCAGACAGGCTTCTAATGAAAAACTGTTTTTT. Protein sequence: CVSSARQASNEKLFF.

The chain has TRBV10-3 and TRBJ2-3; D uncertain. The length of the CDR3 is 15 residues. Germline assignment: CDR1 ENHRY and CDR2 SYGVKD. V gave up 4 bases and J gave up 0 bases, with 11 bases separating them. In DNA, the CDR3 is TGTGCCATCAGTGGGGGTGACCTTAGCACAGATACGCAGTATTTT. Translated, it gives CAISGGDLSTDTQYF.

This clonotype was counted between two and nine times. This chain uses TRBV5-8 with TRBJ1-5, with 9 bases aligning to TRBD1. The V and J ends lost 1 base and 4 bases, in that order; junction bases with no gene match: 3. Germline loops: CDR1 SGHTS, CDR2 YDEGEE. The CDR3 spans 15 residues. For the CDR3, the DNA is TGTGCCAGCAGCTTGCGGGACAGGGAAAATCAGCCCCAGCATTTT. Translation: CASSLRDRENQPQHF. Combining the CDR3 with reference TRBV5-8 and TRBJ1-5 gives the whole variable domain EAGVTQSPTHLIKTRGQQATLRCSPISGHTSVYWYQQALGLGLQFLLWYDEGEERNRGNFPPRFSGRQFPNYSSELNVNALELEDSALYLCASSLRDRENQPQHFGDGTRLSIL.

The sample holds many counts of this clonotype. J is TRBJ1-2 and V is TRBV7-8; D remains ambiguous. V lost 4 bases to trimming and J lost 7 bases, with 4 bases between them. The CDR3 consists of 10 residues. Germline CDR1 is SGHVS and CDR2 is FQNEAQ. Here the CDR3 reads CASSSAGYTF. Here the CDR3 DNA reads TGTGCCAGCAGCTCCGCTGGCTACACCTTC.

The table lists this clonotype with a few counts. The V gene is TRBV11-2, the J gene TRBJ2-6; possibly TRBD1 or TRBD2 for D (5 bases each). Trimming left V 1 base short and J 2 bases short, with 12 bases between. Germline CDR1 reads SGHAT; CDR2 reads FQNNGV. CDR3 size: 17 residues. In DNA form, the CDR3 reads TGTGCCAGCAGCTTAGGTGGGGGTCCTGCTGGGGCCAACGTCCTGACTTTC. This encodes CASSLGGGPAGANVLTF.

This sequence joins TRBV12-3 or TRBV12-4 and TRBJ2-5, with 7 bases fitting TRBD2. CDR3 length equals 13 residues. V dropped 6 bases and J dropped 3; count of bases not matched to a gene: 4. The CDR3 sequence is CASSRTRKETQYF. CDR3 bases: TGTGCCAGCAGCCGGACTAGAAAAGAGACCCAGTACTTC.

The chain uses TRBV7-8 and TRBJ2-4, with TRBD1 as a possible D gene (6 bases). Between the trimmed V and J ends, which lost 1 base and 7 bases, there was a span of 17 bases. The CDR3 runs 16 residues. The germline CDR1 and CDR2 sequences are SGHVS and FQNEAQ. CDR3 sequence: CASSLGALSGGNIQYF. CDR3 nucleotides: TGTGCCAGCAGCTTAGGGGCCCTATCTGGGGGCAACATTCAGTACTTC. Based on the CDR3 plus reference TRBV7-8 and TRBJ2-4, the full variable domain is GAGVSQSPRYKVAKRGQDVALRCDPISGHVSLFWYQQALGQGPEFLTYFQNEAQLDKSGLPSDRFFAERPEGSVSTLKIQRTQQEDSAVYLCASSLGALSGGNIQYFGAGTRLSVL.

The V call is TRBV19, the J call TRBJ1-2; TRBD1 matches 7 bases. Germline CDR1 and CDR2: LNHDA and SQIVND (reference sequence). V dropped 1 base and J dropped 3; count of bases not matched to a gene: 5. The length of the CDR3 is 15 residues. The CDR3: CASSIGTDRDYGYTF. In DNA form, the CDR3 reads TGTGCCAGTAGTATAGGGACAGACAGGGACTATGGCTACACCTTC.

DNA for the CDR3: TGTGCCAGCAGTTTACAGGGTAGCAAAAAGGGAAACATTCAGTACTTC. Residues: CASSLQGSKKGNIQYF. The V call is TRBV12-3 or TRBV12-4, the J call TRBJ2-4, with a weak D call TRBD1 (5 bases). CDR3 length: 16 amino acids. The V and J ends lost 2 bases and 6 bases respectively, with 17 bases between them.

The chain has TRBV19 and TRBJ2-3; D unclear. Trimming took off 5 bases at V and 5 bases at J, with 20 bases between the two ends. Germline V lookup: CDR1 LNHDA, CDR2 SQIVND (reference sequence). The CDR3 consists of 16 residues. The CDR3 loop reads CASSESTTTIQDTQYF. CDR3 in DNA: TGTGCCAGTAGTGAAAGCACCACGACCATCCAAGATACGCAGTATTTT.

V usage is TRBV2 and J usage is TRBJ1-6; 9 bases align to TRBD1. J gave up 3 bases and V 7 bases, and 10 bases lay outside the gene matches. Germline V gene data show CDR1 as SNHLY and CDR2 as FYNNEI. The CDR3 is 17 amino acids. The CDR3 protein is CASTLTPGQGYNSPLHF. CDR3 nucleotide sequence: TGTGCCAGCACCCTAACACCGGGACAGGGCTATAATTCACCCCTCCACTTT.

This chain joins TRBV7-9 and TRBJ2-1; 11 positions agree with TRBD2. V dropped 2 bases and J dropped 7; count of bases not matched to a gene: 7. CDR3 length: 16 residues. CDR1 and CDR2 from the germline V gene are SEHNR and FQNEAQ (reference sequence). Here the CDR3 reads CASSLYTSGSGNEQFF. The CDR3, as DNA: TGTGCCAGCAGCTTATATACTAGCGGGAGTGGAAATGAGCAGTTCTTC.

The chain recombines TRBV11-2 with TRBJ2-5; weak D call: TRBD2 (5 bases). The V end lost 1 base, the J end lost 5 bases, and 26 bases lay between the germline ends. The germline gives CDR1 SGHAT, CDR2 FQNNGV. The CDR3 length is 19 residues. CDR3 DNA sequence: TGTGCCAGCAGCTTAGTAGCCGCGATGTCGGAGGCGGTACATGAGACCCAGTACTTC. Its protein product is CASSLVAAMSEAVHETQYF. Full variable domain (rest looked up from reference TRBV11-2 and TRBJ2-5): EAGVAQSPRYKIIEKRQSVAFWCNPISGHATLYWYQQILGQGPKLLIQFQNNGVVDDSQLPKDRFSAERLKGVDSTLKIQPAKLEDSAVYLCASSLVAAMSEAVHETQYFGPGTRLLVL.

The chain couples TRBV2 to TRBJ1-2; weak D call: TRBD1 (5 bases). Germline CDR1 and CDR2: SNHLY and FYNNEI. V was trimmed by 4 bases and J by 7 bases, leaving 10 bases between them. The CDR3 loop spans 12 amino acids. CDR3 sequence (DNA): TGTGCCAGCAGTGCCACAGGATTTGGCTACACCTTC. It specifies CASSATGFGYTF.

The chain employs TRBV6-6 and TRBJ2-7; D gene unclear. V lost 5 bases, J lost 1 base, and 12 bases lay in between. Germline-derived CDR1 and CDR2 are MNHNY and SVGAGI (reference sequence). The CDR3 has 14 residues. For the CDR3, the DNA is TGTGCCAGCAGTGAGTGGGAATCATCCTACGAGCAGTACTTC. It codes for CASSEWESSYEQYF.

This clonotype was seen a few times. A read error is likely, as this CDR3 ends without the conserved phenylalanine or tryptophan. The DNA is left out, because the CDR3 cannot be placed on it with certainty; the CDR3 is given as TCRdb lists it. The V gene is TRBV7-9, the J gene TRBJ2-7; the DNA was not used to check the table's D call, TRBD1. The CDR3 comprises 10 residues, both ends counted. CDR1 is SEHNR, CDR2 FQNEAQ, per germline (reference sequence). This CDR3 is CASSLVVRTL.

This clonotype was detected a few times. The chain recombines TRBV7-2 with TRBJ2-7; D gene uncertain. This CDR3 contains 15 residues. From germline, CDR1 is SGHTA and CDR2 FQGNSA. V shed 5 bases and J shed 5 bases, with 19 bases lying between them. Here the CDR3 DNA reads TGTGCCAGCAGCCTTAACCCCGTGAGTTCCCACGAGCAGTACTTC. Translating gives CASSLNPVSSHEQYF. Using reference TRBV7-2 and TRBJ2-7 for the parts outside the CDR3, the full variable domain is GAGVSQSPSNKVTEKGKDVELRCDPISGHTALYWYRQSLGQGLEFLIYFQGNSAPDKSGLPSDRFSAERTGGSVSTLTIQRTQQEDSAVYLCASSLNPVSSHEQYFGPGTRLTVT.

This clonotype appeared a few times. The chain employs TRBV15 and TRBJ2-5; no clear D. V lost 5 bases, J lost 10 bases, and 23 bases lay in between. The length of the CDR3 is 15 residues. Germline V gives CDR1 LNHNV, CDR2 YYDKDF (reference sequence). The CDR3 region is CATSSPAVAGWNQYF. The CDR3 bases are TGTGCCACCAGCTCCCCCGCGGTGGCCGGATGGAACCAGTACTTC.

The chain combines TRBV28 with TRBJ1-3, with D possibly being TRBD1 (5 bases). Trimming removed 5 bases at V and 14 bases at J, with 22 bases between. The CDR3 contains 14 residues. In germline, CDR1 is MDHEN, CDR2 SYDVKM. The CDR3 here is CASSLMSGDGGVYF. CDR3 coding DNA: TGTGCCAGCAGTCTCATGTCGGGGGACGGGGGGGTATATTTT. The entire variable domain, with the rest obtained from reference TRBV28 and TRBJ1-3, is as follows: DVKVTQSSRYLVKRTGEKVFLECVQDMDHENMFWYRQDPGLGLRLIYFSYDVKMKEKGDIPEGYSVSREKKERFSLILESASTNQTSMYLCASSLMSGDGGVYFGEGSWLTVV.

In its sample, this clonotype was seen a few times. The rearrangement uses TRBV5-6 and TRBJ2-7; TRBD2 matches at 8 bases. CDR3 length: 15 amino acids. Germline V gives CDR1 SGHDT, CDR2 YYEEEE. Unmatched junction bases numbered 8, after V lost 4 bases and J lost 2 bases. CDR3 in DNA: TGTGCCAGCAGCCCGTGGTCCGGGGGGGCCTACGAGCAGTACTTC. Encoded protein: CASSPWSGGAYEQYF. Full variable domain (outside the CDR3, taken from reference TRBV5-6 and TRBJ2-7): DAGVTQSPTHLIKTRGQQVTLRCSPKSGHDTVSWYQQALGQGPQFIFQYYEEEERQRGNFPDRFSGHQFPNYSSELNVNALLLGDSALYLCASSPWSGGAYEQYFGPGTRLTVT.

This sequence joins TRBV28 and TRBJ2-1, with D possibly being TRBD1 or TRBD2 (6 bases each). The CDR3 runs 15 residues. The germline V gene encodes CDR1 MDHEN and CDR2 SYDVKM. The V end was cut by 7 bases, the J end by 4 bases, with 17 bases between. The CDR3 DNA sequence: TGTGCCAGCACCAAGGGGGGCCTTCCATACAATGAGCAGTTCTTC. Residues: CASTKGGLPYNEQFF. Drawing the rest from reference TRBV28 and TRBJ2-1, the complete variable domain is DVKVTQSSRYLVKRTGEKVFLECVQDMDHENMFWYRQDPGLGLRLIYFSYDVKMKEKGDIPEGYSVSREKKERFSLILESASTNQTSMYLCASTKGGLPYNEQFFGPGTRLTVL.

In nucleotides, the CDR3 is TGTGCCAGCAGCCCGGTAGGCGGTTCCAAAAACATTCAGTACTTC. It encodes CASSPVGGSKNIQYF. V is TRBV11-2 and J is TRBJ2-4, with D uncertain. Germline lookup yields CDR1 SGHAT and CDR2 FQNNGV. Trimming left V 5 bases short and J 2 bases short, with 13 bases between. The CDR3 sequence is 15 residues long.

This clonotype appeared many times. The rearrangement uses TRBV6-1 and TRBJ2-7, with 8 bases fitting TRBD1. The germline CDR1 and CDR2 sequences are MNHNS and SASEGT. The J segment lost 0 bases and the V segment lost 4 bases, leaving 2 bases of the junction unmatched. The CDR3 length is 14 residues. DNA for the CDR3: TGTGCCAGCAGTGGGGACAGGAGCTCCTACGAGCAGTACTTC. This codes for CASSGDRSSYEQYF.

The chain couples TRBV2 to TRBJ2-5; D possibly corresponds to TRBD2 (5 bases). Trimming pared 8 bases from V and 0 bases from J, leaving 13 bases between. The germline V gene encodes CDR1 SNHLY and CDR2 FYNNEI. This CDR3 has 14 amino acids. The DNA of the CDR3 is TGTGCCAGCCTTCCGGGATCGTACCAAGAGACCCAGTACTTC. Translation gives CASLPGSYQETQYF. The full variable domain, completed using reference TRBV2 and TRBJ2-5, is EPEVTQTPSHQVTQMGQEVILRCVPISNHLYFYWYRQILGQKVEFLVSFYNNEISEKSEIFDDQFSVERPDGSNFTLKIRSTKLEDSAMYFCASLPGSYQETQYFGPGTRLLVL.

The genes are TRBV5-6 and TRBJ2-5, with 14 positions matching TRBD2. V lost 3 bases, J lost 5 bases, and 9 bases stayed unmatched. CDR3 length: 17 amino acids. Per germline, CDR1 SGHDT and CDR2 YYEEEE. This CDR3 reads CASSSGLAGGSFETQYF. The CDR3 DNA follows: TGTGCCAGCAGCTCCGGACTAGCGGGAGGTTCGTTTGAGACCCAGTACTTC.

V gene TRBV28 combines with J gene TRBJ2-3; 8 positions match TRBD1. This CDR3 contains 16 residues. V lost 5 bases to trimming and J lost 4 bases; unmatched junction nucleotides: 11. Looked up from germline, CDR1 is MDHEN and CDR2 is SYDVKM. The CDR3 sequence is CASSAPGTGVPDTQYF. Here the CDR3 DNA reads TGTGCCAGCAGTGCGCCCGGGACAGGAGTTCCAGATACGCAGTATTTT.

J is TRBJ1-1 and V is TRBV20-1, with TRBD1 matching 7 bases. Germline V gene lookup returns CDR1 DFQATT and CDR2 SNEGSKA (reference sequence). V lost 4 bases to trimming and J lost 7 bases; unmatched junction nucleotides: 3. The CDR3 runs to 11 residues. CDR3 nucleotides: TGCAGTGCTAAACAGGGGCATGAAGCTTTCTTT. Its translation: CSAKQGHEAFF.

This chain connects TRBV28 to TRBJ2-7; 7 nucleotides match TRBD1. CDR1 and CDR2 (germline): MDHEN, SYDVKM. Unmatched junction bases numbered 4, after V lost 1 base and J lost 4 bases. The CDR3 is made up of 14 amino acids. This CDR3 is CASSLSPGQYEQYF. CDR3 DNA sequence: TGTGCCAGCAGTTTATCCCCGGGACAGTACGAGCAGTACTTC.

This sequence joins TRBV6-1 and TRBJ1-3; D remains unclear. The germline V gene has CDR1 MNHNS and CDR2 SASEGT. The CDR3 length is 15 residues. V was trimmed by 5 bases and J by 1 base, leaving 12 bases between them. CDR3 residues: CASSPSWDSGNTIYF. For the CDR3, the DNA is TGTGCCAGCAGTCCGAGCTGGGATTCTGGAAACACCATATATTTT.